This T cell receptor (beta chain) was sequenced for a study of shared clonotypes between healthy human individuals. Sequencing was performed with immunoSEQ multiplex PCR; in TCRdb, only in-frame clones are kept and a portion is missing. This sample has roughly 660,000 clones, with less than 95% found just once. Sequencing used memory CD8+ T cells from PBMCs. Specified subset: CD45RO+ cells pooled with CCR7-negative TemRA cells. The receptor's source is a man aged 18 to 29 in good health. Some clones in this sample may be carry-over from other donors' samples.

This CDR3 is CASRTDPLEQYF. CDR3 in DNA: TGTGCCAGCAGAACTGACCCCCTCGAGCAGTACTTC. The rearrangement links TRBV27 to TRBJ2-7; D not certain. The CDR3 runs to 12 residues. Germline-derived CDR1 and CDR2 are MNHEY and SMNVEV (reference sequence). The V and J ends lost 6 bases and 6 bases respectively, with 12 bases between them.